This T cell receptor beta chain was obtained from a study of regulatory T cells in long-lasting Graves disease. With 0 bases clipped from V and 7 bases from J, the junction kept 7 bases outside the gene matches. Germline V gene lookup returns CDR1 DFQATT and CDR2 SNEGSKA (reference sequence). There are 14 residues in the CDR3. Time point meaning: newly diagnosed GD, antithyroid drugs for less than 3 months. Construction of the TCR library relied on RNA isolated from PBMCs. Regarding the study as a whole: Newly diagnosed patients had higher TCR diversity than persistent Graves' patients did. Relative to new patients (roughly 980), persistent patients exhibited greater sharing of public clonotypes (more than 2,500).

Arm-PCR of CDR3 regions with iRepertoire HTBI primers generated TCR beta libraries. TCRdb re-analysed the multiplex PCR reads in MiXCR, keeping a single row per CDR3 protein. The sample lists some 450,000 distinct CDR3 sequences; about 15% were seen once. Remarks on this clonotype: What it binds is not known. Just one base apart from a much larger clone, this may be a read error.

These data also formed part of another study, on T cells in Graves' hyperthyroidism and ophthalmopathy. That paper states: The TCR CDR3 first-round RT-PCR relied on the HTBI primer set. Most thyroid clonotypes expanded above 0.001 appeared in blood too.

The sample consisted of peripheral blood mononuclear cells (PBMCs), taken at new diagnosis, from a patient treated with antithyroid drugs. This clonotype originated in a woman aged 25 to 39 with Graves disease. The rearrangement links TRBV20-1 to TRBJ2-7; 9 positions match TRBD2. The CDR3 nucleotides are TGCAGTGCTAGAGAGTTAGCGGGAGACAATGAGCAGTACTTC. Translation gives CSARELAGDNEQYF.